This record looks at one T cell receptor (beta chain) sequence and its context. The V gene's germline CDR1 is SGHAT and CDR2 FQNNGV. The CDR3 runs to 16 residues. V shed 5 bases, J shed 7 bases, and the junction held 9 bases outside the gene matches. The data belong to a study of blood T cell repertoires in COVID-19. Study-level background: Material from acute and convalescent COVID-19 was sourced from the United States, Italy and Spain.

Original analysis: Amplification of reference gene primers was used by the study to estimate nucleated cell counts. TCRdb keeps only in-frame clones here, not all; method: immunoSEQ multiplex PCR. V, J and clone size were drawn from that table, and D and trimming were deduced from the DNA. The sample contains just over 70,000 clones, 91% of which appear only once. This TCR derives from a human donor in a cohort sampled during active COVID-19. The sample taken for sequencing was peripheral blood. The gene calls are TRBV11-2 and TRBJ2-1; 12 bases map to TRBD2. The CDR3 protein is CASSPTLAGGLNEQFF. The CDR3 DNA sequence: TGTGCCAGCAGCCCGACACTAGCGGGGGGCTTAAATGAGCAGTTCTTC.